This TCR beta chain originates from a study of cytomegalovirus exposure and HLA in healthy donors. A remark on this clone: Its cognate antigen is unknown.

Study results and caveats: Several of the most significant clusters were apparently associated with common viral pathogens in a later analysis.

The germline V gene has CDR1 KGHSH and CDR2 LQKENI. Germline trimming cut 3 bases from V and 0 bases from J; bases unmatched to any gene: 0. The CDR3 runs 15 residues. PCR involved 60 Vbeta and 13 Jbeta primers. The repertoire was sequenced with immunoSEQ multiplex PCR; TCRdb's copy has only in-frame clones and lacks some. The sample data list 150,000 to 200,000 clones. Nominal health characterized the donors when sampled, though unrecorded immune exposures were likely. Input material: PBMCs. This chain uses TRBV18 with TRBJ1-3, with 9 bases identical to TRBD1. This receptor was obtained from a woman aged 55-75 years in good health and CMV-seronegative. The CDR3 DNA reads TGTGCCAGCTCACCGACAGGGGGCTCTGGAAACACCATATATTTT. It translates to CASSPTGGSGNTIYF.